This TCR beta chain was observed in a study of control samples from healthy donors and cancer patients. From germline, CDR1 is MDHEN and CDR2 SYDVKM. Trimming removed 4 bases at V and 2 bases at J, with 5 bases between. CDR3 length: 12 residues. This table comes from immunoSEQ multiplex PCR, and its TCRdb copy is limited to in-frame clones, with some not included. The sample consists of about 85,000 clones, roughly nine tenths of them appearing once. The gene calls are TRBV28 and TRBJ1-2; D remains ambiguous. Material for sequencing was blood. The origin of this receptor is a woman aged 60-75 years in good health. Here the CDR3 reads CASSYGNYGYTF. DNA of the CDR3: TGTGCCAGCAGTTATGGGAACTATGGCTACACCTTC.